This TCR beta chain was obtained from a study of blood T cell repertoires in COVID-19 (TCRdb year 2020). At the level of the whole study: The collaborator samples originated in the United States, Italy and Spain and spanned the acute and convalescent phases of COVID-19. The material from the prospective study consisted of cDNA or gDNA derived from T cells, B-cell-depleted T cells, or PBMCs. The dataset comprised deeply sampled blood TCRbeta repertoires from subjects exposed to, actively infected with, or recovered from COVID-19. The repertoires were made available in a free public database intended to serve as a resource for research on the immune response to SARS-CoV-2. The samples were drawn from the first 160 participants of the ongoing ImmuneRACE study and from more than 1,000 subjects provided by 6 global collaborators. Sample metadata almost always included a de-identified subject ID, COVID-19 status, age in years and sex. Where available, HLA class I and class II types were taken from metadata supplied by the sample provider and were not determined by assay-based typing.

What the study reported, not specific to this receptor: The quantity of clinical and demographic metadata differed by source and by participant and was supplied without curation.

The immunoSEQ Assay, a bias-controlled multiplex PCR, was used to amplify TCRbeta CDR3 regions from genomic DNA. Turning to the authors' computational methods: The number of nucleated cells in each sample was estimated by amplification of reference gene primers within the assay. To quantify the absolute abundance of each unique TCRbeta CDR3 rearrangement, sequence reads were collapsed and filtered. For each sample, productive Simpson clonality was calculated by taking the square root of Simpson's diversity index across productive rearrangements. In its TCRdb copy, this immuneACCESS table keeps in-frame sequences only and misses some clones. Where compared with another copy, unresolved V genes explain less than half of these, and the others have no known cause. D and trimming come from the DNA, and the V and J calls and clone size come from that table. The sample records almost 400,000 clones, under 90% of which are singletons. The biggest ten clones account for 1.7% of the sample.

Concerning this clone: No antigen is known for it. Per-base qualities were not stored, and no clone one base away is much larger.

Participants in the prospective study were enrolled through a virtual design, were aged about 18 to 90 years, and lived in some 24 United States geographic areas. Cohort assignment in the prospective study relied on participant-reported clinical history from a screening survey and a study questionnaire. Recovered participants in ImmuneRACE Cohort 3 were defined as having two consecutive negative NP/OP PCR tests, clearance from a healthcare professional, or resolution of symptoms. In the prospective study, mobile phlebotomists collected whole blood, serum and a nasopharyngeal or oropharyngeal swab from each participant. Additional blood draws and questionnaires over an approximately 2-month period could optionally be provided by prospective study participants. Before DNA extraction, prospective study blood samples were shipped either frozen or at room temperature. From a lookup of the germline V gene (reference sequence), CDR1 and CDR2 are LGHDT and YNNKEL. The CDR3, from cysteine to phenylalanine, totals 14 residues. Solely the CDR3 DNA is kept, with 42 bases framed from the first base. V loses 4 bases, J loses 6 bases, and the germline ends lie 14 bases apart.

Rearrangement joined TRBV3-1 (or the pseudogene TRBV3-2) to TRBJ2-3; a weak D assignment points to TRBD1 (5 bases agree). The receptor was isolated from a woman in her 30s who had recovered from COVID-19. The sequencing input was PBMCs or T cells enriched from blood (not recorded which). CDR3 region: CASSPLGQFDTQYF. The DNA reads TGTGCCAGCAGCCCCCTGGGGCAGTTCGATACGCAGTATTTT.